Sequencing of this TCR beta chain was carried out in a study of T cell responses to AZD1222 COVID-19 vaccine. Whole-study findings and limits: Across the whole spike, CD4 TCRs peaked at regions 160-218 and 743-854. Donors in the cohort were predominantly white British and more often female, and clonal diversity was possibly underestimated. The repertoires were collected only after the peak T cell response. Unmutated variant regions reportedly attract nearly half of all spike-specific TCRs.

Comment on this clone: Antigen specificity is unknown.

V gave up 5 bases and J gave up 9 bases; unmatched junction bases: 17. CDR3 size: 17 residues. In germline, CDR1 is SGHTA, CDR2 FQGNSA. Clones were sequenced by immunoSEQ multiplex PCR, and TCRdb holds only the in-frame ones, with some missing. The repertoire holds approximately 110,000 clones, with roughly nine tenths as singletons. The sample here was peripheral blood, taken on day 0 of AZD1222 vaccination. The sequence came from an adult in good health. The chain recombines TRBV7-2 with TRBJ1-5, with 9 bases matching TRBD1. DNA for the CDR3: TGTGCCAGCAGCCACCCAGGGACAGGGACCGTCAGACGGCCCCAGCATTTT. It encodes CASSHPGTGTVRRPQHF.